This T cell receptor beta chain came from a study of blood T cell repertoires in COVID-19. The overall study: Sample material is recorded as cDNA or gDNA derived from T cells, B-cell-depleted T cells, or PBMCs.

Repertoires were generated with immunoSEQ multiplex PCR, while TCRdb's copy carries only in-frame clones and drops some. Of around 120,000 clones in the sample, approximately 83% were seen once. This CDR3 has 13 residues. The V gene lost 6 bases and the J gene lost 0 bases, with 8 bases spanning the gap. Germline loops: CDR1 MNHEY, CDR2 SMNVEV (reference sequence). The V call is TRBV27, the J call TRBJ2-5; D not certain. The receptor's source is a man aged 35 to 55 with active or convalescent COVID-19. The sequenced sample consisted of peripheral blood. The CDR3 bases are TGTGCCAGCAGCTCCCCTCACCAAGAGACCCAGTACTTC. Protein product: CASSSPHQETQYF.